A selection of T cell receptor beta chains follows, all from one sample in a study of T cells in Graves' hyperthyroidism and ophthalmopathy. TCRdb re-called the multiplex PCR reads through MiXCR, storing one row per CDR3 protein. This table holds fewer than 850,000 distinct CDR3 sequences, 17% found once. Sequencing was done on a sample of blood. The receptor set was obtained from a man aged 45 to 65 with Graves' hyperthyroidism. The CDR3 runs from the conserved cysteine through the conserved F or W. The D gene is left open where the match is weak. Clone size is given for some rows only: seen once, a few or many times, or a class if the clone is expanded.

clone size,V gene,D gene,J gene,CDR3 protein,CDR3 DNA
few,TRBV6-5,TRBD1,TRBJ2-7,CASSYDRQGARIEQYF,TGTGCCAGCAGTTACGACCGACAGGGGGCGAGGATCGAGCAGTACTTC
many,TRBV19,TRBD1,TRBJ2-5,CASQPGQTRETQYF,TGTGCCAGCCAACCGGGACAGACACGGGAGACCCAGTACTTC
NA,TRBV5-1,NA,TRBJ2-5,CASSLVVTEGTQYF,TGCGCCAGCAGCTTGGTGGTAACCGAGGGGACCCAGTACTTC
NA,TRBV6-1,NA,TRBJ1-2,CASTAAGGRGYTF,TGTGCCAGCACTGCGGCGGGGGGGCGCGGCTACACCTTC
NA,TRBV6-2/TRBV6-3,NA,TRBJ2-7,CASSYNVQFPGEQYF,TGTGCCAGCAGTTACAATGTTCAGTTCCCGGGGGAGCAGTACTTC
many,TRBV27,NA,TRBJ2-6,CASSSLSGANVLTF,TGTGCCAGCAGCTCCCTCTCTGGGGCCAACGTCCTGACTTTC
few,TRBV20-1,TRBD2,TRBJ2-7,CSAREGLAVPYEQYF,TGCAGTGCTAGAGAGGGACTAGCGGTCCCCTACGAGCAGTACTTC
NA,TRBV18,NA,TRBJ2-7,CASSPIYRAYEQYF,TGTGCCAGCTCACCAATTTACAGGGCCTACGAGCAGTACTTC
NA,TRBV6-1,NA,TRBJ1-1,CASRTGPGNTEAFF,TGTGCCAGCCGGACCGGGCCAGGGAACACTGAAGCTTTCTTT
many,TRBV11-2,NA,TRBJ2-1,CASSYGTSGNEQFF,TGTGCCAGCAGCTACGGGACCTCCGGCAATGAGCAGTTCTTC
many,TRBV20-1,TRBD2,TRBJ2-7,CSAASGPYEQYF,TGCAGTGCGGCTAGCGGACCGTACGAGCAGTACTTC
NA,TRBV7-2,NA,TRBJ2-5,CASRRVETQYF,TGTGCCAGCCGGAGGGTGGAGACCCAGTACTTC
few,TRBV27,NA,TRBJ2-7,CASSLHWANYEQYF,TGTGCCAGCAGCCTACACTGGGCTAACTACGAGCAGTACTTC
few,TRBV19,TRBD2,TRBJ2-4,CASTFRREGAKNIQYF,TGTGCCAGTACCTTCCGGCGGGAGGGTGCCAAAAACATTCAGTACTTC
few,TRBV5-1,TRBD1,TRBJ2-7,CASSFGTGQYEQYF,TGCGCCAGCAGCTTCGGGACAGGCCAATACGAGCAGTACTTC
many,TRBV28,NA,TRBJ1-5,CASRIYSNQPQHF,TGTGCCAGCAGGATTTATAGCAATCAGCCCCAGCATTTT